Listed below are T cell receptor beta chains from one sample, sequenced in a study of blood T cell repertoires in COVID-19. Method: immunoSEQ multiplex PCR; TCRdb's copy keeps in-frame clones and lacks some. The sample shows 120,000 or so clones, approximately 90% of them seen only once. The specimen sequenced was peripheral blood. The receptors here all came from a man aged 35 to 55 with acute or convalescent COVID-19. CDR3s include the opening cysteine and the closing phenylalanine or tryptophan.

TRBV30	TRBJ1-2	CAWSVQGHYGYTF
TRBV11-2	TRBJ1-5	CASSFEADNQPQHF
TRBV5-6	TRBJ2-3	CASSLVPFPGTGGEHTQYF
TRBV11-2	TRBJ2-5	CASSLSGGETQYF
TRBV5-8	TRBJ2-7	CASSFQGAHEQYF
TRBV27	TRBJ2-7	CASSQTGREGGTYEQYF
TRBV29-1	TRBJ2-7	CSASGTEYEQYF
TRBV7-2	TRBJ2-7	CASSPGVTYEQYF
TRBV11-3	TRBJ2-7	CASSPSGREFEQYF
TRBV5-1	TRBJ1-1	CASSRGQSNTEAFF
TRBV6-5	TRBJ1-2	CASSYAGQDGYTF
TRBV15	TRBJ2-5	CATSSAGQREETQYF
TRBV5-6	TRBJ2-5	CASSLGGRQETQYF
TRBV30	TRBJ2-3	CAWSSLAVNTDTQYF
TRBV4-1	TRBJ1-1	CASSRQEWTEAFF
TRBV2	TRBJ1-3	CASSRTGGMGSGNTIYF
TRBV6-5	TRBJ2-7	CASGGTGQGAEQYF
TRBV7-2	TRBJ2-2	CASSPSPQQGNTGELFF
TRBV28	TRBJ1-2	CASREQGAGTSGGYTF
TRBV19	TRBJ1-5	CASSMTVNQPQHF
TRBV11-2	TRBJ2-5	CASSSTRETQYF
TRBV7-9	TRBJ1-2	CASSSTANYGYTF
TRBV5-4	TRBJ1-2	CASSRDRLGYTF
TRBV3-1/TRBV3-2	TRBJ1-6	CASSQDSSYNSPLHF
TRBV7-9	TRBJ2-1	CASGDRGTYNEQFF
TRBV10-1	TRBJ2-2	CASNGAGGELFF
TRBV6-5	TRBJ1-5	CASSYSAVSNQPQHF
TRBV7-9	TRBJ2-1	CASSLGVGADYNEQFF
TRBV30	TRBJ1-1	CAWSVLGGTEAFF
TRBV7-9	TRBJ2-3	CASSSPGQVGDTQYF
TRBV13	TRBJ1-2	CASKGLGVGQGADGYTF
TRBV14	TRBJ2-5	CASSQVQETQYF
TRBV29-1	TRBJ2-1	CSSTRAGVWNEQFF
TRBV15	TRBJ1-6	CATSRDQGGSSPLHF
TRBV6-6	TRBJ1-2	CASSPPPGYGYTF
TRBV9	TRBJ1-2	CASSADLGTGPLWGYTF
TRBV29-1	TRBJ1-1	CSVAGKGTEAFF
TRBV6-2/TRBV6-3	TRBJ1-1	CASSYSQVAFF
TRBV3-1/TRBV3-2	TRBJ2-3	CASNSWGTDTQYF
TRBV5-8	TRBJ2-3	CASPGTLSTDTQYF
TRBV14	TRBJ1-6	CASSQLSLSGTIKNSPLHF
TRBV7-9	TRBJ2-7	CASSPRGLLEQYF
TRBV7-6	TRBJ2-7	CASSSGSTYEQYF
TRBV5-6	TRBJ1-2	CASSLVSTGQGNGYTF
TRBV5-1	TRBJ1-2	CASSLGQDNYGYTF
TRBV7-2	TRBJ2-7	CASSLPDRGRRAYEQYF
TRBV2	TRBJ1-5	CASSHRDRQPQHF
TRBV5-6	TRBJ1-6	CASSLGQGKGSPLHF
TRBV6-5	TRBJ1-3	CASSIGGTGNTIYF
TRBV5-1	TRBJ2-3	CASSPGLVLGADTQYF
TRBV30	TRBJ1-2	CAWRKTGMSLHGYTF
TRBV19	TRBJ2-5	CASSARGGETQYF
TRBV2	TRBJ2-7	CASRSIVTGDRFLF
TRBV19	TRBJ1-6	CASTPNGGSSYNSPLHF
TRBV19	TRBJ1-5	CASSIDRGNQPQHF